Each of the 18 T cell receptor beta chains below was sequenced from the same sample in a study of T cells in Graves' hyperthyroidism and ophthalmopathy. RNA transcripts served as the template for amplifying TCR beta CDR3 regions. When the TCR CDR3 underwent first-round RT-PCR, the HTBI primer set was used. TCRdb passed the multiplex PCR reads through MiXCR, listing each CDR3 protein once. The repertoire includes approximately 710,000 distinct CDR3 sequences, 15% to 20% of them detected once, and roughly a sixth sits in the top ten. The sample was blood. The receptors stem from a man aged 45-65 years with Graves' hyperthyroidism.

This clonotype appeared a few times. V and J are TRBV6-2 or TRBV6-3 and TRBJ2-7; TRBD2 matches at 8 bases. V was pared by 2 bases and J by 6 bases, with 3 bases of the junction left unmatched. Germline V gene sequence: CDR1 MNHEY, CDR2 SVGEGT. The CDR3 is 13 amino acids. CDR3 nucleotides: TGTGCCAGCAGTTACACGGGACTAGTCGAGCAGTACTTC. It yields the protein CASSYTGLVEQYF.

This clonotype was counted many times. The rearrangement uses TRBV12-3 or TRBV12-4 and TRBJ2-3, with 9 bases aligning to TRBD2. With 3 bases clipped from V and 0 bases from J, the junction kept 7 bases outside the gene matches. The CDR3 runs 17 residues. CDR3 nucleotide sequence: TGTGCCAGCAGTTTCTTTCCTAGCGGGATCAGCACAGATACGCAGTATTTT. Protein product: CASSFFPSGISTDTQYF.

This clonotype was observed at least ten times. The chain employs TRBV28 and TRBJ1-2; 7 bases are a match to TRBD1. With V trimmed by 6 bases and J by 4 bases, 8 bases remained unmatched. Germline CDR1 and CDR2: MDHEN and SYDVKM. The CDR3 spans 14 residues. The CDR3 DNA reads TGTGCCAGCAGGGGGACAGCTACTTCCTATGGCTACACCTTC. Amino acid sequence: CASRGTATSYGYTF.

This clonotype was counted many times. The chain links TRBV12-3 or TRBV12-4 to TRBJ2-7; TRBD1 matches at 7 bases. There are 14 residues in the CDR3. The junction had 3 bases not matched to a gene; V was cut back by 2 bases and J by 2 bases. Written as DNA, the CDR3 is TGTGCCAGCAGTTTAAGGACAGGTACCTACGAGCAGTACTTC. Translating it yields CASSLRTGTYEQYF.

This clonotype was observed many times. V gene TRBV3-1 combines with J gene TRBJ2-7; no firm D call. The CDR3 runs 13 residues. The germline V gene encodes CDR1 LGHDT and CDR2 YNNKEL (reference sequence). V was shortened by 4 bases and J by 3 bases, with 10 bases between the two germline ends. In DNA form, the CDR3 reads TGTGCCAGCAGCCCTCGACACCTCTACGAGCAGTACTTC. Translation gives CASSPRHLYEQYF.

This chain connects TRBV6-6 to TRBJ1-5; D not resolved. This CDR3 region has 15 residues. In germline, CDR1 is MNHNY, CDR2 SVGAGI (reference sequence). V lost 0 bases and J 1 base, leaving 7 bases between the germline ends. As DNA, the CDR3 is TGTGCCAGCAGTTACTCATCCGCAAGCAATCAGCCCCAGCATTTT. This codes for CASSYSSASNQPQHF.

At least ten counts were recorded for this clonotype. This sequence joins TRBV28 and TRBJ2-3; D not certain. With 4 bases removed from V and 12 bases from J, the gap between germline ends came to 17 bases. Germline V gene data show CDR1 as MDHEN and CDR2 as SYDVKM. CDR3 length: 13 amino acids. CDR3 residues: CASSSEQQRRQYF. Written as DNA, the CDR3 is TGTGCCAGCAGTTCTGAACAGCAGAGACGCCAGTATTTT.

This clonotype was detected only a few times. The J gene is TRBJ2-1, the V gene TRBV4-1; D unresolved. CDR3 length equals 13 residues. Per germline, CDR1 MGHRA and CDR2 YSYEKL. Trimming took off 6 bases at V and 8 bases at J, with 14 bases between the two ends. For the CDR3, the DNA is TGCGCCAGCAGGGAACGAATCCTTGATGAGCAGTTCTTC. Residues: CASRERILDEQFF.

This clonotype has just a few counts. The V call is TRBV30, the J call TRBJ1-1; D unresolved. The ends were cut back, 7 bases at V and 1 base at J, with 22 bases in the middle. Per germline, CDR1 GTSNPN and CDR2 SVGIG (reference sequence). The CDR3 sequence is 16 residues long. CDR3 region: CASSFRASRGNTEAFF. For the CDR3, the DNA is TGTGCCTCTAGTTTCCGGGCCAGCCGCGGGAACACTGAAGCTTTCTTT.

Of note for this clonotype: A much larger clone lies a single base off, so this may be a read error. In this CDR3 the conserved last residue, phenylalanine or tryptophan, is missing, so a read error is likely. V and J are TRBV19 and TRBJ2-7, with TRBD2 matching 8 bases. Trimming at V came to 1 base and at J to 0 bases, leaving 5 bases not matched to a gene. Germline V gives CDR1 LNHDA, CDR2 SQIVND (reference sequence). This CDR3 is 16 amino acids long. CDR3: CASSIADGRDSYEQYL. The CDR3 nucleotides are TGTGCCAGTAGTATAGCCGACGGGAGGGACTCCTACGAGCAGTACCTC.

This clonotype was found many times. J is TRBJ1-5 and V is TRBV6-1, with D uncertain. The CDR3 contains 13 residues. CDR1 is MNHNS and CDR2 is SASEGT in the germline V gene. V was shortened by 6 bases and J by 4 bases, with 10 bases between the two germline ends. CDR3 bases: TGTGCCAGCAGATTGACGGAGAATCAGCCCCAGCATTTT. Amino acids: CASRLTENQPQHF.

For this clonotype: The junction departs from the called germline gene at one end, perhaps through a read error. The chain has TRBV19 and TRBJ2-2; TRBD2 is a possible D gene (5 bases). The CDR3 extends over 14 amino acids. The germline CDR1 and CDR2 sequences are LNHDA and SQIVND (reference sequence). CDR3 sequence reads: CASSNTVNTGELLF. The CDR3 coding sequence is TGTGCCAGTAGTAACACAGTAAACACCGGGGAGCTGCTTTTT.

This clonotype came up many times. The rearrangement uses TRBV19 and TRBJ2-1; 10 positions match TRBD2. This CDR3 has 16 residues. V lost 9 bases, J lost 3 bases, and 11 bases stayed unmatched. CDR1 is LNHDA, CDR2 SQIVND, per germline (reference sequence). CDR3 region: CASTIARTSGYNEQFF. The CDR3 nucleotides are TGTGCCAGCACCATTGCTAGGACTAGCGGCTACAATGAGCAGTTCTTC.

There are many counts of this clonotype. The CDR3 sequence: CSARDRLAGARETQYF. CDR3 sequence (DNA): TGCAGTGCTAGAGATCGTCTAGCGGGAGCTCGAGAGACCCAGTACTTC. This rearrangement joins TRBV20-1 to TRBJ2-5, with 10 bases matching TRBD2. The germline CDR1 and CDR2 sequences are DFQATT and SNEGSKA (reference sequence). With V trimmed by 0 bases and J by 4 bases, 8 bases remained unmatched. The CDR3 is 16 amino acids.

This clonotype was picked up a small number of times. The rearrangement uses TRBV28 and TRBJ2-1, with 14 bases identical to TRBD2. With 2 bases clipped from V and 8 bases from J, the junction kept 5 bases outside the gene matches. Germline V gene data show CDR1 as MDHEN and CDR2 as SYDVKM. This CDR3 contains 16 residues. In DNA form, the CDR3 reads TGTGCCAGCAGTTTAAGACTAGCGGGAGGGCGCGATGAGCAGTTCTTC. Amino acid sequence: CASSLRLAGGRDEQFF.

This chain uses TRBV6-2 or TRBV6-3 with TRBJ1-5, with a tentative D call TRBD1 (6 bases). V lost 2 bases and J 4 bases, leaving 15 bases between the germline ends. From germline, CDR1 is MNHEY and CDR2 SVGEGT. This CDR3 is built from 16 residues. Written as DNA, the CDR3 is TGTGCCAGCAGTTACCCTGGGACAAGGGTTAATCAGCCCCAGCATTTT. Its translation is CASSYPGTRVNQPQHF.

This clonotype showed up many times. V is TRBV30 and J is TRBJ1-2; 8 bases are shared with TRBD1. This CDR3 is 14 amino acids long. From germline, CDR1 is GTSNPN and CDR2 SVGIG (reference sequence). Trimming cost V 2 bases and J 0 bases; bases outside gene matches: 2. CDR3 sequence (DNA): TGTGCCTGGAGTCGGACAGGGTCTAACTATGGCTACACCTTC. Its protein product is CAWSRTGSNYGYTF. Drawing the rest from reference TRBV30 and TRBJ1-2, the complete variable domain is SQTIHQWPATLVQPVGSPLSLECTVEGTSNPNLYWYRQAAGRGLQLLFYSVGIGQISSEVPQNLSASRPQDRQFILSSKKLLLSDSGFYLCAWSRTGSNYGYTFGSGTRLTVV.

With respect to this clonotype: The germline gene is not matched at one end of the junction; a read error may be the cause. CDR3 residues: CTSSLKQGAPLDEQYF. CDR3 nucleotides: TGTACCAGCAGTTTAAAACAGGGGGCCCCACTCGACGAGCAGTACTTC. The chain joins TRBV27 to TRBJ2-7, with TRBD1 matching over 9 bases. There are 16 residues in the CDR3. Germline V gives CDR1 MNHEY, CDR2 SMNVEV (reference sequence).